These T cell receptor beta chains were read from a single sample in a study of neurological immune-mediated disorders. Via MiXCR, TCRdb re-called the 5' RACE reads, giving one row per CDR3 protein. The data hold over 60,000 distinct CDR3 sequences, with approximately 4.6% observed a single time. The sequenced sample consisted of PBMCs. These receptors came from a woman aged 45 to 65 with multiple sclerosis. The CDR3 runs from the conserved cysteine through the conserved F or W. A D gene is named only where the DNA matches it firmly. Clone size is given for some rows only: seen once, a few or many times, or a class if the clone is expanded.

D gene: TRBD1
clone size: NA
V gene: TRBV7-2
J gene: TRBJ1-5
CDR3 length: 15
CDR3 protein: CASSLRTGKDQPQHF
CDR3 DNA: TGTGCCAGCAGCCTACGGACAGGGAAAGATCAGCCCCAGCATTTT

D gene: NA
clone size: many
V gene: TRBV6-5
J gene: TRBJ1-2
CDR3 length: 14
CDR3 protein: CASSYGPEYYGYTF
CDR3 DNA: TGTGCCAGCAGTTACGGTCCTGAATACTATGGCTACACCTTC

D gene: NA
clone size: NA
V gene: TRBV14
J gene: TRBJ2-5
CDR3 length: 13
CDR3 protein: CASSRMGFGTQYF
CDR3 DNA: TGTGCCAGCAGCCGAATGGGATTCGGGACCCAGTACTTC

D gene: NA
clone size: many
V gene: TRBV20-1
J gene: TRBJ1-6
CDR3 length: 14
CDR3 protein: CSLTQGLLTSPLNF
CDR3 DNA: TGCAGTCTTACCCAGGGTCTTCTTACGTCACCCCTCAACTTT

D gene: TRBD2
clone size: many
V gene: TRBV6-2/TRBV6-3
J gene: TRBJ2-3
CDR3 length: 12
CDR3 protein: CASGRATDTQYF
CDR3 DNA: TGTGCCAGCGGGAGGGCCACAGATACGCAGTATTTT

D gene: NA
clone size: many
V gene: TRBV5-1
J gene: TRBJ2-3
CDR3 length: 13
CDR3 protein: CASRGGLTDTQYF
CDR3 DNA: TGCGCCAGCCGTGGGGGCCTCACAGATACGCAGTATTTT

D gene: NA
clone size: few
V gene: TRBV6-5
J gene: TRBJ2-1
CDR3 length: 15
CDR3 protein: CASSTYGSLIDEQFF
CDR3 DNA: TGTGCCAGCAGTACCTACGGGTCACTTATCGATGAGCAGTTCTTC

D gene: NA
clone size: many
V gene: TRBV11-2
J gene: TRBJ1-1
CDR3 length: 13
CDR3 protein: CASSFPGQFEAFF
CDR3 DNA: TGTGCCAGCAGCTTCCCCGGGCAGTTTGAAGCTTTCTTT

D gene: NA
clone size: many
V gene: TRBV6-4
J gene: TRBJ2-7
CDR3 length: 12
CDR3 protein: CASNRSSYEQYF
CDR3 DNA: TGTGCCAGCAATCGGAGCTCCTACGAGCAGTACTTC

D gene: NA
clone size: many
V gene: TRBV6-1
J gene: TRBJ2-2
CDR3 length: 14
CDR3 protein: CASSSGEQGGELFF
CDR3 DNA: TGTGCCAGCAGTTCAGGGGAGCAGGGCGGGGAGCTGTTTTTT

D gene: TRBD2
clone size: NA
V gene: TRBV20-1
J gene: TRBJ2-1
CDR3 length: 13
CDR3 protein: CSARVLAGLEQFF
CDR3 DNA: TGCAGTGCTAGAGTGCTAGCGGGCCTAGAGCAGTTCTTC

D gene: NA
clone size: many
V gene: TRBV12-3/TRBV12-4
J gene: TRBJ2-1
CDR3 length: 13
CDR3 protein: CASSPQVTGEQFF
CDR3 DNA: TGTGCCAGCAGTCCCCAGGTAACAGGTGAGCAGTTCTTC